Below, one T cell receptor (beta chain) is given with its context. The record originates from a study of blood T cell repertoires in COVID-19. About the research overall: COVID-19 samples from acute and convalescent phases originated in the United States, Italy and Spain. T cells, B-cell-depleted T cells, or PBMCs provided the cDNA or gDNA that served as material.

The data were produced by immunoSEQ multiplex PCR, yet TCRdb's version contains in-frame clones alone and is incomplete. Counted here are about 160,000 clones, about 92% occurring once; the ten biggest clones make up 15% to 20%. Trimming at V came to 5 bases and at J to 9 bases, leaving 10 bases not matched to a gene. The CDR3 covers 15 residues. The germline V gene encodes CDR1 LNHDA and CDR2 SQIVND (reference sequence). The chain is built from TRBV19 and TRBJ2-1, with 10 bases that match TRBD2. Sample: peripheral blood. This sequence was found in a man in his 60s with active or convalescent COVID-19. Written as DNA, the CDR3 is TGTGCCAGTAGTTCTCTAGCGGGGGACTGGGGTGAGCAGTTCTTC. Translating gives CASSSLAGDWGEQFF.